This T cell receptor (beta chain) is from a study of PD-L1 blockade in urothelial cancer. Study-level points and caveats: Better survival was predicted by below-median pretreatment blood TCR clonality.

A note on this clone: As yet, its antigen is unknown.

V shed 0 bases and J shed 6 bases, with 15 bases lying between them. The germline CDR1 and CDR2 sequences are KGHSH and LQKENI. CDR3 length: 15 residues. Noted time point: peripheral blood 6 weeks after treatment start. Enrolled patients showed locally advanced or metastatic urothelial carcinoma. Each PCR received spiked synthetic TCR analog templates. This table comes from immunoSEQ multiplex PCR, and its TCRdb copy is limited to in-frame clones, with some not included. This table has 100,000 to 150,000 clones, roughly 83% appearing once. The origin of this receptor is a man aged 45-65 years with urothelial cancer. The chain employs TRBV18 and TRBJ2-7; the D is unclear. The starting material was PBMCs, obtained around atezolizumab (anti-PD-L1) treatment. CDR3 nucleotide sequence: TGTGCCAGCTCACCACCTCGCGACTTTCGTCGCGAGCAGTACTTC. As protein: CASSPPRDFRREQYF. Together with reference TRBV18 and TRBJ2-7, the CDR3 gives the full variable domain: NAGVMQNPRHLVRRRGQEARLRCSPMKGHSHVYWYRQLPEEGLKFMVYLQKENIIDESGMPKERFSAEFPKEGPSILRIQQVVRGDSAAYFCASSPPRDFRREQYFGPGTRLTVT.